The clone carrying this T cell receptor (beta chain) was recorded many times. The entry originates in a study of T cells after yellow fever vaccination. The CDR3 has 15 amino acids. Trimming at V came to 8 bases and at J to 1 base, leaving 7 bases not matched to a gene. The study made its TCR cDNA through 5'RACE template switching. That step introduced a universal primer site along with UMIs. MiXCR, applied by TCRdb to the 5' RACE reads, yields one record per CDR3 protein. The sample contains just under 600,000 distinct CDR3 sequences, roughly 14% of which appear only once. The clonotype originates from a young man who received the YFV17D yellow fever vaccine. The source material was PBMCs, sampled on the day of the yellow fever booster vaccination. The chain uses TRBV12-3 or TRBV12-4 and TRBJ2-2; 7 bases agree with TRBD2. CDR3 amino acids: CASLPRGMNTGELFF. The CDR3 bases are TGTGCCAGCCTCCCGCGGGGGATGAACACCGGGGAGCTGTTTTTT.